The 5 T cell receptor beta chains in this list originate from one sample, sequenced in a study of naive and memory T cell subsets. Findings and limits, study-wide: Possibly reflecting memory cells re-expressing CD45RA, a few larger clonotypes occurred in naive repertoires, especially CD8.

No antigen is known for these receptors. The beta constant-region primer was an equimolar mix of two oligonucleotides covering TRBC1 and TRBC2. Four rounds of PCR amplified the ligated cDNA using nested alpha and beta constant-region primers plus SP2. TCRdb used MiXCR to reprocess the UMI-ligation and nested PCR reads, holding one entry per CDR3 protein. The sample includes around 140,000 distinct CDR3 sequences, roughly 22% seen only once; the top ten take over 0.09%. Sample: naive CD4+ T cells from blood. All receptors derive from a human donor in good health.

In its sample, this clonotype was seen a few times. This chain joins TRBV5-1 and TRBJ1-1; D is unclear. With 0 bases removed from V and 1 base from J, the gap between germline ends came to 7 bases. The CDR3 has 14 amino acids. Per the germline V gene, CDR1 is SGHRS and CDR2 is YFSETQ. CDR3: CASSLGVTNTEAFF. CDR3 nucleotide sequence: TGCGCCAGCAGCTTGGGAGTTACGAACACTGAAGCTTTCTTT.

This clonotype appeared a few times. CDR3 loop: CASSLRWTSTDTQYF. The CDR3 DNA follows: TGTGCCAGCAGCTTACGGTGGACTAGCACAGATACGCAGTATTTT. The chain carries TRBV7-2 and TRBJ2-3; a possible D gene is TRBD2 (5 bases). V was pared by 2 bases and J by 0 bases, with 9 bases between. The CDR3 is 15 amino acids. Germline V CDR1 and CDR2: SGHTA, FQGNSA. Full variable domain (missing parts from reference TRBV7-2 and TRBJ2-3): GAGVSQSPSNKVTEKGKDVELRCDPISGHTALYWYRQSLGQGLEFLIYFQGNSAPDKSGLPSDRFSAERTGGSVSTLTIQRTQQEDSAVYLCASSLRWTSTDTQYFGPGTRLTVL.

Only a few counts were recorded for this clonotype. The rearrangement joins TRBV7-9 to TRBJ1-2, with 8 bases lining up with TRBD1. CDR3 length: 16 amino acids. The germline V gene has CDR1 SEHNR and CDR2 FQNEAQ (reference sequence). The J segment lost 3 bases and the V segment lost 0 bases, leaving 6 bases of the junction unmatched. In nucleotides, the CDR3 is TGTGCCAGCAGCTTAGCTTGGACAGGGACAGACTATGGCTACACCTTC. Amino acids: CASSLAWTGTDYGYTF.

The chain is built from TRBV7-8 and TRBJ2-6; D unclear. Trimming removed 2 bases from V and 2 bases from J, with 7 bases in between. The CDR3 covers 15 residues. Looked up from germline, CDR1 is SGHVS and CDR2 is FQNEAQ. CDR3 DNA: TGTGCCAGCAGCTTACGTGGGACTGGGGCCAACGTCCTGACTTTC. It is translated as CASSLRGTGANVLTF.

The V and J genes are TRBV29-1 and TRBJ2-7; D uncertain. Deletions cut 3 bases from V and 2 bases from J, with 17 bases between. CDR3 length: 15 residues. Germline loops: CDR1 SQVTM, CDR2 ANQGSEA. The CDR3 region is CSVELGLPPTYEQYF. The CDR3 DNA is TGCAGCGTTGAGTTAGGTCTCCCACCAACCTACGAGCAGTACTTC.